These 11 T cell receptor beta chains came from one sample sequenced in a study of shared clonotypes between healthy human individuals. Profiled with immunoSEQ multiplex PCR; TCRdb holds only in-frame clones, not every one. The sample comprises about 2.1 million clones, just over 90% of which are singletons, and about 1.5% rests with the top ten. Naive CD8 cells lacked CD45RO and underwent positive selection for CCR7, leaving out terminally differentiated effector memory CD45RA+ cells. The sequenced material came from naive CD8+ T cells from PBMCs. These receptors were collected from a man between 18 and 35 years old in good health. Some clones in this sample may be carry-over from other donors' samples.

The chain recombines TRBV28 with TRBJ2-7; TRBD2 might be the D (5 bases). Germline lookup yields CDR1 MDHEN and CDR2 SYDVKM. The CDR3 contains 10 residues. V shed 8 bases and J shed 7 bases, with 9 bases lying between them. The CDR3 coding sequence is TGTGCCAGCGCACTAGGGGAGCAGTACTTC. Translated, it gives CASALGEQYF.

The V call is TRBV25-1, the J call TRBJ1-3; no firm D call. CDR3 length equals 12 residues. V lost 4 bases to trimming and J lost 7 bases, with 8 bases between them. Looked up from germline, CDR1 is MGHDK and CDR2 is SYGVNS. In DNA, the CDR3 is TGTGCCAGCAGTGTGGACCTTAACACCATATATTTT. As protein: CASSVDLNTIYF.

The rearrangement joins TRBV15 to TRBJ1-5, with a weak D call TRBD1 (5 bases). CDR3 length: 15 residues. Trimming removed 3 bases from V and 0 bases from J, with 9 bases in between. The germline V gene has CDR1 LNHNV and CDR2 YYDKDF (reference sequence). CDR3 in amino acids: CATSRTVFSNQPQHF. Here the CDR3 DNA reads TGTGCCACCAGCAGGACAGTTTTTAGCAATCAGCCCCAGCATTTT.

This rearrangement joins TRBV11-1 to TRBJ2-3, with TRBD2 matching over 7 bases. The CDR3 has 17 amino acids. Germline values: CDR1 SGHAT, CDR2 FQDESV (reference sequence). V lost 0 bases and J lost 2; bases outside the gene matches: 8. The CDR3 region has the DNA TGTGCCAGCAGCTTAGCAGGACTAGAAAGGGTCACAGATACGCAGTATTTT. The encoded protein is CASSLAGLERVTDTQYF.

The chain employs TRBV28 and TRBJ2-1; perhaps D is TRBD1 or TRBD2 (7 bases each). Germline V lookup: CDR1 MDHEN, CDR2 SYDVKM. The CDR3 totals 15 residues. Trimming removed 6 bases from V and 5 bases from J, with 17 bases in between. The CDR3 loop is CASRGGDRKNNEQFF. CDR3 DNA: TGTGCCAGCAGGGGGGGGGACAGAAAAAACAATGAGCAGTTCTTC.

The chain's CDR3 is CASSYRADTGELFF. The CDR3, as DNA: TGTGCCAGCAGTTATAGGGCCGACACCGGGGAGCTGTTTTTT. The chain has TRBV6-5 and TRBJ2-2; D call uncertain. The CDR3 runs to 14 residues. CDR1 and CDR2 from the germline V gene are MNHEY and SVGAGI. The ends were cut back, 3 bases at V and 3 bases at J, with 8 bases in the middle.

CDR3 sequence (DNA): TGCGCCAGCAGCCAAGGGGGCGGGCCAGCCGTCTACGAGCAGTACTTC. This translates into CASSQGGGPAVYEQYF. V usage is TRBV4-1 and J usage is TRBJ2-7, with D tentatively TRBD1 or TRBD2 (5 bases each). Trimming took off 1 base at V and 3 bases at J, with 16 bases between the two ends. Germline V gene data show CDR1 as MGHRA and CDR2 as YSYEKL. This CDR3 comprises 16 residues.

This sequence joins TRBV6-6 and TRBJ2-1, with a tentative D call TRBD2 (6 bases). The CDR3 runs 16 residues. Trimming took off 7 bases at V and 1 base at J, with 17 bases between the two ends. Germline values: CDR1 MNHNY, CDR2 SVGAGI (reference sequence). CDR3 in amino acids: CASISGRQRSYNEQFF. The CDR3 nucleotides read TGTGCCAGCATTAGCGGCCGTCAGAGATCCTACAATGAGCAGTTCTTC.

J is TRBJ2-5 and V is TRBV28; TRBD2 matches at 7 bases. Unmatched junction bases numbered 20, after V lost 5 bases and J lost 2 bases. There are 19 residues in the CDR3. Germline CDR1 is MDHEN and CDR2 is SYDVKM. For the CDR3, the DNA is TGTGCCAGCAGTCCCCACTGGATAGGGACTAACCTTGGGCAAGAGACCCAGTACTTC. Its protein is CASSPHWIGTNLGQETQYF.

Written as DNA, the CDR3 is TGTGCCAGCAGCCGCGGGAATTTCTATGGCTACACCTTC. Translation: CASSRGNFYGYTF. The V and J genes are TRBV14 and TRBJ1-2; no definite D call. The CDR3 is made up of 13 amino acids. Germline V gives CDR1 SGHDN, CDR2 FVKESK. Trimming stripped 4 bases from V and 4 bases from J, with 10 bases between.

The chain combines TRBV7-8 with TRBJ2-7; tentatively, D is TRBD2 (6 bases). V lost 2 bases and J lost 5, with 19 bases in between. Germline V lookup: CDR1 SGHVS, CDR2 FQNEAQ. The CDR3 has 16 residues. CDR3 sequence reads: CASSLSFLAGKNEQYF. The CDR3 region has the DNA TGTGCCAGCAGCTTAAGTTTTCTGGCGGGAAAGAACGAGCAGTACTTC.